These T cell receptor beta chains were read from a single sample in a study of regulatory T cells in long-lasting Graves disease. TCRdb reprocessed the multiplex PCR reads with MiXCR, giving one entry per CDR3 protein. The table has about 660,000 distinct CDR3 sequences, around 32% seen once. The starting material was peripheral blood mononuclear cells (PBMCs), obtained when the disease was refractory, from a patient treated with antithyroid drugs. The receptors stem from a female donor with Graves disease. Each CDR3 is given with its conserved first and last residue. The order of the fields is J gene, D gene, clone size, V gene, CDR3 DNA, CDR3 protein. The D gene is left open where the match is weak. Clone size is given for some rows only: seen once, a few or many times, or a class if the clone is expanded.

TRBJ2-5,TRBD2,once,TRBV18,TGTGCCAGCTCACCGCTACTAGCGACGGAGACCCAGTACTTC,CASSPLLATETQYF
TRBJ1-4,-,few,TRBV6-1,TGTGCCAGCAGTGTACGAGGGGCAGGAGAAAAACTGTTTTTT,CASSVRGAGEKLFF
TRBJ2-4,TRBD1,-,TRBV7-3,TGTGCCAGCAGCCTGACAGGGGGTCTAGCCAAAAACATTCAGTACTTC,CASSLTGGLAKNIQYF
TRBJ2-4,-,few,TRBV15,TGTGCCACCAGCGCCCCGGACATTATTCAGTACTTC,CATSAPDIIQYF
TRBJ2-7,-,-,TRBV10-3,TGTGCCATCAGAGAGTCCAGTGGAACCTCCTACGAGCAGTACTTC,CAIRESSGTSYEQYF
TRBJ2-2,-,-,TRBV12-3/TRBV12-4,TGTGCCAGCAGATCCAGGGACACCGGGGAGCTGTTTTTT,CASRSRDTGELFF
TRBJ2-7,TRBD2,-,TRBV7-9,TGTGCCAGCAGTCCTATCGGACTAGCGGGAGCAAAAGCCGAGCAGTACTTC,CASSPIGLAGAKAEQYF
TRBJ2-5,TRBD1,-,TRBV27,TGTGCCAGCAGTTCGCAGACAGGGGAGGAGACCCAGTACTTC,CASSSQTGEETQYF
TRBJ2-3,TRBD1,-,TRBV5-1,TGCGCCAGCAGCGGGACAGGGGTGAGAGATACGCAGTATTTT,CASSGTGVRDTQYF
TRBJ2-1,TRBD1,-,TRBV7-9,TGTGCCAGCAGCTTGGTTAGGACAGGGGCCTACAATGAGCAGTTCTTC,CASSLVRTGAYNEQFF
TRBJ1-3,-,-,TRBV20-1,TGCAGTGCTCTGACAGGCTCCTCTGGAAACACCATATATTTT,CSALTGSSGNTIYF
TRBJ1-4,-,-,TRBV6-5,TGTGCCAGCAGTTACCGGGACGCAAGGGAAAAACTGTTTTTT,CASSYRDAREKLFF
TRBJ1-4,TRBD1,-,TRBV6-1,TGTGCCAGCAGCCGTGACAGGGGCTGGAATGAAAAACTGTTTTTT,CASSRDRGWNEKLFF
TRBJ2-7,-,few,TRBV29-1,TGCAGCGTTGAGATGGGCACCTACGAGCAGTACTTC,CSVEMGTYEQYF